This TCR beta chain came from a study of shared clonotypes between healthy human individuals. Overall study: The composition of the donors was a couple of women and a few men aged 18 to 49.

With regard to this clone: Its antigen is undetermined.

Repertoires were generated with immunoSEQ multiplex PCR, while TCRdb's copy carries only in-frame clones and drops some. The profile shows about 2 million clones, over 85% of them singletons. The CDR3 contains 15 residues. CDR1 MGHDK and CDR2 SYGVNS come from the germline V gene. Trimming at V came to 2 bases and at J to 2 bases, leaving 3 bases not matched to a gene. Positive CCR7 selection of CD45RO-negative cells yielded the naive CD8 cells, and terminally differentiated effector memory CD45RA+ cells were excluded. Findings and limits, study-wide: All-four-donor shared clonotypes had higher generation probabilities than non-shared clonotypes did.

Material: naive CD8+ T cells sorted from blood. The chain uses TRBV25-1 and TRBJ2-1; 7 bases align to TRBD2. This TCR derives from a man younger than 35 in good health. The CDR3 loop is CASSEVGGPYNEQFF. The CDR3 nucleotides read TGTGCCAGCAGTGAAGTGGGAGGGCCCTACAATGAGCAGTTCTTC.